The source of this T cell receptor beta chain is a study of shared clonotypes between healthy human individuals (dated by TCRdb to about 2020). Regarding the complete study: The cohort included three men and two women between 18 and 49 years of age. Between about 0.9 and 9 billion PBMCs per donor were obtained by leukapheresis. For each donor, CD4 naive and CD4 memory were each given three plates, CD8 naive was given two plates, and CD8 memory was given one plate. To increase sequencing depth and limit assay-specific biases, TCR repertoire library preparation and sequencing were carried out by different laboratories using diverse techniques. To estimate repertoire size and how much clonotype sharing occurs between individuals, the study deeply sequenced the blood TCR repertoires of roughly 5 healthy adults. What the authors observed across the whole study: Across four donors, approximately 5% of naive CD4, 3% to 4% of naive CD8, 2% to 2.5% of memory CD4, and about 0.4% of memory CD8 clonotypes were shared. The genetic and exposure-history diversity represented was limited by the small number of donors. Based on pairwise subsampling, the degree of clonotype sharing among donors was expected to be affected by sequencing depth. Larger estimated clonotype richness was generally found for naive subsets than for memory subsets. Incomplete sequencing was indicated by rarefaction of sorted-subset datasets, despite the large sequencing depth. Sampling was restricted to blood, and TCR repertoires in tissues likely differ from the TCR repertoires found in blood. Compared with non-shared clonotypes, clonotypes shared by all four sorted-subset donors had higher generation probabilities.

Using the deep immunoSEQ assay, multiplex PCR amplified TCR CDR3 regions from genomic DNA. Genomic DNA extracted from each cell subset was distributed evenly over all wells of several immunoSEQ 96-well plates, and each plate served as one replicate. Each replicate PCR for sorted subsets received about 200 ng genomic DNA, equal to about 30,000 T cell genomes. The purified libraries were quantified using a Qubit 3.0 fluorometer, sized with a Bioanalyzer 2100, and then quantified again using the KAPA Library Quantification kit. A separate single-read 150-cycle Illumina NextSeq 550 flow cell was used to sequence each immunoSEQ 96-well plate. In the original analysis: The immunoSEQ output contained only junctional sequences without quality scores, so filtering could not match that applied to full-length reads. To assign V/J genes and CDR3, sequences were annotated against IMGT germline references using PyIR, a Python wrapper for IgBLAST v1.9. Reads were removed for weak V/J assignments (E-value above 1e-6), missing CDR3, stop codons, out-of-frame junctions, or ambiguous translated residues. V3J clonotypes were defined by identical inferred V gene, J gene, and CDR3 amino acid sequence. Percentage overlap between repertoires was computed as shared unique clonotypes divided by the size of the smaller repertoire. RTK rarefaction, the Chao1 estimator, and Recon v2.1 estimates of unobserved clonotypes were used to assess repertoire richness. OLGA was used to compute generation probabilities for all TCRbeta clonotypes that the gDNA method yielded from a handful of donors. In its TCRdb copy, this immuneACCESS table keeps in-frame sequences only and misses some clones. Where compared with another copy, unresolved V genes explain less than half of these, and the others have no known cause. From that table come the V and J calls and clone size; the DNA was used to work out D and trimming. A total of roughly 660,000 clones appear in this sample, 90% of them only once. 30% to 40% of the sample goes to the ten largest clones.

As regards this clone: Its antigen remains undetermined. No quality values exist for individual bases; no much larger clone is one base distant.

The cysteine opens and the phenylalanine closes a CDR3 of 15 amino acids. The retained sequence is limited to the CDR3, 45 bases, with the frame set at the first base. V is reduced by 7 bases and J by 5 bases, leaving a spacing of 18 bases between them. The CDR1 and CDR2 encoded by the germline V gene are SGHAT and FQNNGV. Healthy HIV-negative adults with no recently reported acute infections or vaccinations were included as donors. Every donor was a Caucasian adult living in Nashville, Tennessee, USA. CD8 memory samples consisted of magnetically selected CD45RO+ cells combined with CCR7-negative CD45RA+ effector memory (TemRA) cells. Blood was collected by leukapheresis, and PBMCs were isolated by Ficoll-Histopaque density gradient centrifugation and then cryopreserved in liquid nitrogen vapor phase. Analytical flow cytometry was used to check the purity and quantity of every magnetically sorted T cell population. Genomic DNA was isolated from every sorted fraction and measured by UV absorbance on a Nanodrop 2000c.

The TCR was taken from a man aged 18 to 30 in good health. Some clones in this sample may be carry-over from other donors' samples. Input material: memory CD8+ T cells from PBMCs. The cell subset or site tag for this specimen amounts to: CD45RO+ cells pooled with CCR7-negative TemRA cells. The chain couples TRBV11-2 to TRBJ2-1; a confident D gene designation cannot be given. The CDR3 here reads CASNTNGPPHNEQFF. The bases are TGTGCCAGCAACACAAACGGGCCCCCACACAATGAGCAGTTCTTC. This CDR3, with the reference TRBV11-2 and TRBJ2-1 proteins standing in past its ends, gives the full variable domain EAGVAQSPRYKIIEKRQSVAFWCNPISGHATLYWYQQILGQGPKLLIQFQNNGVVDDSQLPKDRFSAERLKGVDSTLKIQPAKLEDSAVYLCASNTNGPPHNEQFFGPGTRLTVL.